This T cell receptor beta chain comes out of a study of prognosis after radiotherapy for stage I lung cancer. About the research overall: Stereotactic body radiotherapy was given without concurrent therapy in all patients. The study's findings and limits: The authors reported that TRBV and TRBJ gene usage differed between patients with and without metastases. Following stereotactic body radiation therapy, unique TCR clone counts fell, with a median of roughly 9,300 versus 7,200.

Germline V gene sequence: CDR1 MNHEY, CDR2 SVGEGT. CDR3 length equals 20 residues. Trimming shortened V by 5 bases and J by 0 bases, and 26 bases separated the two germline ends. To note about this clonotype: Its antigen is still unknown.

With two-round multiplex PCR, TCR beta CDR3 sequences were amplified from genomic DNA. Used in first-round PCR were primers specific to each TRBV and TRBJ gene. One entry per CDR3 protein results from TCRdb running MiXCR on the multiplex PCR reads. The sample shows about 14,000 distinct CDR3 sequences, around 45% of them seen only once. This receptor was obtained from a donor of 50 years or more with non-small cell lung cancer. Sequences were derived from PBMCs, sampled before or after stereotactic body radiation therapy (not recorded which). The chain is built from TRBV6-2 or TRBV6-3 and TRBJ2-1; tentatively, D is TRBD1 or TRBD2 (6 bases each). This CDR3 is CASSKGGPSITFSSYNEQFF. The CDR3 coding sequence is TGTGCCAGCAGTAAAGGGGGGCCCAGTATAACTTTTAGCTCCTACAATGAGCAGTTCTTC.